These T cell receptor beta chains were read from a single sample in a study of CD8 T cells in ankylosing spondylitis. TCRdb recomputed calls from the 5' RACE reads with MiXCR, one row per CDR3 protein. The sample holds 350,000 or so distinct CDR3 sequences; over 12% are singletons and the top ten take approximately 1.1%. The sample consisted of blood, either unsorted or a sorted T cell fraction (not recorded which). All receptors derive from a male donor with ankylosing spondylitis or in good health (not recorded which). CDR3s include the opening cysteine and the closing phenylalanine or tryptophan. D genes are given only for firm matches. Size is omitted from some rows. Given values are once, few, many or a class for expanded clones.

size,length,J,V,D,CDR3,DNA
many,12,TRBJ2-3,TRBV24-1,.,CATSGDTDTQYF,TGTGCCACCAGTGGAGACACAGATACGCAGTATTTT
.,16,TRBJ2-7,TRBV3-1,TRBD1,CASSPWGQGTSYEQYF,TGTGCCAGCAGCCCCTGGGGACAGGGGACCTCCTACGAGCAGTACTTC
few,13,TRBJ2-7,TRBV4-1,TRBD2,CASSPPGGNEQYF,TGCGCCAGCAGCCCGCCGGGGGGGAACGAGCAGTACTTC
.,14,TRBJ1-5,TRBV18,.,CASSPLRGREPQHF,TGTGCCAGCTCACCACTACGAGGGAGGGAGCCCCAGCATTTT
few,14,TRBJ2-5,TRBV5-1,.,CASSETGNQETQYF,TGCGCCAGCAGCGAGACAGGAAACCAAGAGACCCAGTACTTC
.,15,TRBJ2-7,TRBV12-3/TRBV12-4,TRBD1,CASSLGNRGTHEQYF,TGTGCCAGCAGTTTGGGGAACAGGGGAACCCACGAGCAGTACTTC
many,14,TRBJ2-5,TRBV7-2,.,CASSLRGGKETQYF,TGTGCCAGCAGCTTAAGAGGGGGGAAAGAGACCCAGTACTTC
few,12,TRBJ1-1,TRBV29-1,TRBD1,CSGWGQGNEAFF,TGCAGCGGCTGGGGACAGGGGAATGAAGCTTTCTTT
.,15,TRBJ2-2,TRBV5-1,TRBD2,CASSAGGPGTGELFF,TGCGCCAGCAGCGCGGGGGGGCCAGGAACCGGGGAGCTGTTTTTT
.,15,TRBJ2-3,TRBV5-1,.,CASSVPGTSTDTQYF,TGCGCCAGCAGCGTCCCTGGAACTAGCACAGATACGCAGTATTTT
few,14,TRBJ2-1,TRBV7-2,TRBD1,CASTPKTGFNEQFF,TGTGCCAGCACCCCCAAGACAGGGTTCAATGAGCAGTTCTTC
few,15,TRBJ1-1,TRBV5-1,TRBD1,CASSSTGTGYTEAFF,TGCGCCAGCAGCTCAACCGGGACAGGGTACACTGAAGCTTTCTTT
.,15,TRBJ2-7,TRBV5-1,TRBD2,CASSLEGLAGCEQYF,TGCGCCAGCAGCTTGGAAGGGCTAGCGGGCTGCGAGCAGTACTTC
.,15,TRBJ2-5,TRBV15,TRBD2,CATSMGAGGAETQYF,TGTGCCACCAGCATGGGGGCGGGAGGAGCAGAGACCCAGTACTTC
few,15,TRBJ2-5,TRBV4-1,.,CASSTPGLNQETQYF,TGCGCCAGCAGCACCCCGGGGCTGAACCAAGAGACCCAGTACTTC
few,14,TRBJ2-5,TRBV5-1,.,CASSLASSLETQYF,TGCGCCAGCAGCTTGGCTTCAAGCTTGGAGACCCAGTACTTC
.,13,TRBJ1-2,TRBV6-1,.,CASRSTGIRGYTF,TGTGCCAGCAGATCTACAGGGATTCGCGGCTACACCTTC
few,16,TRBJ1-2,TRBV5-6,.,CASSLGWTARNYGYTF,TGTGCCAGCAGCCTGGGATGGACCGCACGGAACTATGGCTACACCTTC
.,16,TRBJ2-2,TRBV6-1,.,CASSRERQLAGGELFF,TGTGCCAGCAGTCGAGAGAGGCAACTTGCGGGCGGGGAGCTGTTTTTT
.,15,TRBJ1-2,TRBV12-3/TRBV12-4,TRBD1,CASSVTGDGRSGYTF,TGTGCCAGCAGTGTTACAGGGGATGGAAGGTCTGGCTACACCTTC
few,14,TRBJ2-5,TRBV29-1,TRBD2,CSVSAGQTQETQYF,TGCAGCGTTTCAGCGGGGCAGACCCAAGAGACCCAGTACTTC
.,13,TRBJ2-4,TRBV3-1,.,CASTTRGGNIQYF,TGTGCCAGCACCACCAGGGGGGGCAACATTCAGTACTTC
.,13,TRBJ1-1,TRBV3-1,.,CASSQDRMSEAFF,TGTGCCAGCAGCCAAGACCGGATGAGTGAAGCTTTCTTT
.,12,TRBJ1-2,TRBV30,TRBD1,CAWRGQYYGYTF,TGTGCCTGGAGGGGACAGTACTATGGCTACACCTTC
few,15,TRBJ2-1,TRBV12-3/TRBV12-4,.,CASSPRQSSYNEQFF,TGTGCCAGCAGTCCCCGACAGAGCTCCTACAATGAGCAGTTCTTC
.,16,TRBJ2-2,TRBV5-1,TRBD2,CASSLVGTSVRGELFF,TGCGCCAGCAGCTTGGTTGGGACTAGCGTTCGCGGGGAGCTGTTTTTT
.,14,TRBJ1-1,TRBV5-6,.,CASSLQGWNTEAFF,TGTGCCAGCAGCTTGCAGGGCTGGAACACTGAAGCTTTCTTT
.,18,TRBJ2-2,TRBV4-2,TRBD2,CASSRDGLAGSDTGELFF,TGTGCCAGCAGCCGAGACGGGCTAGCGGGGTCTGACACCGGGGAGCTGTTTTTT
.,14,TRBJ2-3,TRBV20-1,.,CSAQFPWGTDTQYF,TGCAGCGCCCAATTTCCCTGGGGCACAGATACGCAGTATTTT
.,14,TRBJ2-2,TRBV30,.,CAWSGLANTGELFF,TGTGCCTGGAGTGGACTAGCGAACACCGGGGAGCTGTTTTTT
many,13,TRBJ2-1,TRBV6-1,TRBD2,CASSGLAGNEQFF,TGTGCCAGCAGTGGACTAGCTGGGAATGAGCAGTTCTTC
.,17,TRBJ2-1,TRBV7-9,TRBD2,CASSLGGLAGGLDEQFF,TGTGCCAGCAGCTTAGGGGGACTAGCGGGAGGTCTTGATGAGCAGTTCTTC
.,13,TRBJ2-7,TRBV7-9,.,CASSSTTSYEQYF,TGTGCCAGCAGCTCAACTACTAGCTACGAGCAGTACTTC
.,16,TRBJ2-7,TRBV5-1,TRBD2,CASSLEAGGSSYEQYF,TGCGCCAGCAGCTTGGAGGCGGGGGGTAGCTCCTACGAGCAGTACTTC
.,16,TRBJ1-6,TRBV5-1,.,CASSLGVGSYNSPLHF,TGCGCCAGCAGCTTGGGGGTTGGATCCTATAATTCACCCCTCCACTTT
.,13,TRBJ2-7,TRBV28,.,CASGRLLGYEQYF,TGTGCCTCTGGGCGGCTCCTCGGGTACGAGCAGTACTTC
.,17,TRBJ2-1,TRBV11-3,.,CASSGAPLVVVHNEQFF,TGTGCCAGCAGCGGGGCGCCGTTGGTGGTGGTCCACAATGAGCAGTTCTTC
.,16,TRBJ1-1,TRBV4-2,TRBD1,CASSQPGQVMNTEAFF,TGTGCCAGCAGCCAACCCGGACAGGTGATGAACACTGAAGCTTTCTTT
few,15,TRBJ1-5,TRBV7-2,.,CASSLEVGPNQPQHF,TGTGCCAGCAGCTTAGAGGTAGGGCCAAATCAGCCCCAGCATTTT
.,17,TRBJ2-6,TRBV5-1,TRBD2,CASSLRLAGSGANVLTF,TGCGCCAGCAGCTTGCGACTAGCGGGGTCCGGGGCCAACGTCCTGACTTTC
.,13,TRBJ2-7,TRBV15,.,CATSRDPDGQCVF,TGTGCCACCAGCAGAGATCCTGACGGCCAATGCGTCTTC
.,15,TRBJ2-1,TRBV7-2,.,CASSLRRGTLNEQFF,TGTGCCAGCAGCTTAAGAAGGGGAACTCTGAATGAGCAGTTCTTC
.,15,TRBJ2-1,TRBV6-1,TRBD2,CASSERRTSFDEQFF,TGTGCCAGCAGTGAACGCAGGACTAGCTTCGATGAGCAGTTCTTC
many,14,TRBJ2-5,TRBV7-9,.,CASSPPVLQETQYF,TGTGCCAGCAGCCCCCCTGTTTTGCAAGAGACCCAGTACTTC
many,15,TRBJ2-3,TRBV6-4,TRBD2,CASSGTSGGEDTQYF,TGTGCCAGCAGTGGGACTAGCGGGGGGGAAGATACGCAGTATTTT
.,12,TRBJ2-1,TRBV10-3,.,CAISWDVNEQFF,TGTGCCATCAGTTGGGACGTCAATGAGCAGTTCTTC
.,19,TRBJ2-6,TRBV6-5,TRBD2,CASSYSPPGRSSGANVLTF,TGTGCCAGCAGTTACTCTCCCCCCGGGAGGAGCTCTGGGGCCAACGTCCTGACTTTC
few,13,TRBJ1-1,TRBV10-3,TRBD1,CAISLDRGEEAFF,TGTGCCATCAGTTTGGACAGGGGGGAAGAGGCTTTCTTT
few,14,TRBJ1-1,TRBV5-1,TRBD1,CASSGDRGHLAAFF,TGCGCCAGCAGCGGGGACAGGGGGCATTTAGCAGCTTTCTTT
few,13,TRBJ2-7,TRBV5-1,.,CASSLRGVGEQYF,TGCGCCAGCAGCTTGCGAGGGGTGGGCGAGCAGTACTTC
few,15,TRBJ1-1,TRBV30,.,CAWSPLGSADTEAFF,TGTGCCTGGAGCCCTCTGGGGTCGGCGGACACTGAAGCTTTCTTT
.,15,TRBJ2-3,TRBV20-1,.,CSALTAQKKEDTQYF,TGCAGTGCTTTAACGGCACAGAAGAAGGAAGATACGCAGTATTTT